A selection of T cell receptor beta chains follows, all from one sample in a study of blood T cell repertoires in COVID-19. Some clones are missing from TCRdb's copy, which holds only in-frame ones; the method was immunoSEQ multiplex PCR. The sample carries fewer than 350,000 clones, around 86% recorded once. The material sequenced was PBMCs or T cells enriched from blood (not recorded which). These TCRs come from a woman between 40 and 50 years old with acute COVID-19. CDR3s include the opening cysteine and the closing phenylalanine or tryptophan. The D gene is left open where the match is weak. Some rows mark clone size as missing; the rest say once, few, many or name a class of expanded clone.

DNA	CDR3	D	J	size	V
TGTGCCAGCAAACCCAATCCGGGATATTCACCCCTCCACTTT	CASKPNPGYSPLHF	NA	TRBJ1-6	NA	TRBV2
TGTGCCAGCAGCTTGACAGGGGGGTATAATTCACCCCTCCACTTT	CASSLTGGYNSPLHF	TRBD1	TRBJ1-6	NA	TRBV5-6
TGTGCCAGCAGCTTAGGACCCGGGACAGGGGTGTTAGGCTACACCTTC	CASSLGPGTGVLGYTF	TRBD1	TRBJ1-2	NA	TRBV7-7
TGTGCCAGCAGCTTTGGACTAGCGACCATCACAGATACGCAGTATTTT	CASSFGLATITDTQYF	TRBD2	TRBJ2-3	NA	TRBV7-3
TGTGCCAGCAGTGATGGGACAGGGGGCCATCAGCCCCAGCATTTT	CASSDGTGGHQPQHF	TRBD1	TRBJ1-5	NA	TRBV25-1
TGTGCCAGCAGCCTCCAGACATACACAGATACGCAGTATTTT	CASSLQTYTDTQYF	NA	TRBJ2-3	NA	TRBV7-8
TGTGCCAGCAGCGCCCTGGGACTGGCTAACAATGAGCAGTTCTTC	CASSALGLANNEQFF	NA	TRBJ2-1	few	TRBV9
TGTGCCAGCAGCTTATTTGGAGGGCTACTCGGGACCCAGTACTTC	CASSLFGGLLGTQYF	NA	TRBJ2-5	NA	TRBV7-8
TGTGCCAGCCACTACAGGGGGCAGGGCAATCAGCCCCAGCATTTT	CASHYRGQGNQPQHF	TRBD1	TRBJ1-5	NA	TRBV28
TGTGCCAGCAGTGGTGTCGGACAGGGATCACCTCAGCCCCAGCATTTT	CASSGVGQGSPQPQHF	TRBD1	TRBJ1-5	once	TRBV6-1
TGCGCCAGCAGTTCGGGACTAGCGAACACCGGGGAGCTGTTTTTT	CASSSGLANTGELFF	TRBD2	TRBJ2-2	NA	TRBV5-1
TGCGCCAGCAGCCAAGATTGGGGCGGGGGCGGAGAGACCCAGTACTTC	CASSQDWGGGGETQYF	NA	TRBJ2-5	once	TRBV4-3
TGTGCCAGCAGCTTAGGACTTAAAGAGACCCAGTACTTC	CASSLGLKETQYF	NA	TRBJ2-5	NA	TRBV11-3
TGTGCCAGCCTATCCCAGGGGAATAGCAATCAGCCCCAGCATTTT	CASLSQGNSNQPQHF	NA	TRBJ1-5	few	TRBV27
TGCGCCAGCAGCCAAGATCTAGGGACAACCTACTATGGCTACACCTTC	CASSQDLGTTYYGYTF	NA	TRBJ1-2	few	TRBV4-3
TGTGCCAGCAGCTTAGTTGCACAGACCAACACTGAAGCTTTCTTT	CASSLVAQTNTEAFF	NA	TRBJ1-1	NA	TRBV7-2
TGTGCCAGCTCACCGGGGACAGCCAGATCGACAGGTCAGCCCCAGCATTTT	CASSPGTARSTGQPQHF	TRBD1	TRBJ1-5	NA	TRBV18
TGCGCCAGCAGCCAAGAACCTCATTTAGGACAGGGGGGCCACGAGCAGTACTTC	CASSQEPHLGQGGHEQYF	TRBD1	TRBJ2-7	NA	TRBV4-3
TGCGCCAGCAGCCATGCAACCCCCCGGGACAGGGCCACTGAAGCTTTCTTT	CASSHATPRDRATEAFF	TRBD1	TRBJ1-1	NA	TRBV4-3
TGTGCCACCAGTGATTTAACGGGAAACACAGATACGCAGTATTTT	CATSDLTGNTDTQYF	NA	TRBJ2-3	NA	TRBV24-1
TGTGCCAGCTCCACAGGGGGGACGGGAAATTCACCCCTCCACTTT	CASSTGGTGNSPLHF	TRBD1	TRBJ1-6	NA	TRBV18
TGTGCCAGCAGCTTAGTACCGGGTACCAAAAACATTCAGTACTTC	CASSLVPGTKNIQYF	NA	TRBJ2-4	NA	TRBV7-9
TGTGCCAGCAGCCCCACACAGGGGGCAGCCGGGGAGCTGTTTTTT	CASSPTQGAAGELFF	TRBD1	TRBJ2-2	NA	TRBV9
TGTGCCAGCAGCTTATCCCAAAATCGACAGGGGACTGAAGCTTTCTTT	CASSLSQNRQGTEAFF	TRBD1	TRBJ1-1	NA	TRBV11-2
TGTGCCAGTAGTGGCCCGGGAAACATTCAGTACTTC	CASSGPGNIQYF	NA	TRBJ2-4	NA	TRBV19
TGCGCCAGCAGCTTAACAATATCGGACAGGGATAATTCACCCCTCCACTTT	CASSLTISDRDNSPLHF	TRBD1	TRBJ1-6	NA	TRBV5-1
TGTGCCAGCAGCTTAGATTTGATGGGAGGGCCCACCGCAATTAACTATGGCTACACCTTC	CASSLDLMGGPTAINYGYTF	NA	TRBJ1-2	few	TRBV11-3
TGTGCCAGCTCACCAGATGGGACTAGCGGGAGAAGGGAGCAGTACTTC	CASSPDGTSGRREQYF	TRBD2	TRBJ2-7	NA	TRBV18
TGTGCCACCAGCAGAGTCCCGCGGGACAGCTATCAAGAGACCCAGTACTTC	CATSRVPRDSYQETQYF	NA	TRBJ2-5	few	TRBV15
TGCGCCAGCAGCCAAGGTTTGGCCAAGATGAACACTGAAGCTTTCTTT	CASSQGLAKMNTEAFF	NA	TRBJ1-1	NA	TRBV4-3
TGCGCCAGCAGCCAGAGGGAAGTGAGACAGGGGGCTTGGGAGACCCAGTACTTC	CASSQREVRQGAWETQYF	TRBD1	TRBJ2-5	NA	TRBV4-3
TGTGCCAGCAGCCCTACGCTCTCTGGGGCCAACGTCCTGACTTTC	CASSPTLSGANVLTF	NA	TRBJ2-6	NA	TRBV7-3
TGTGCCAGCAGTGCCGGGACAGGGCCCTACAATGAGCAGTTCTTC	CASSAGTGPYNEQFF	TRBD1	TRBJ2-1	NA	TRBV2
TGTGCCAGCAGACAGGGGATTGAGCAGTTCTTC	CASRQGIEQFF	TRBD1	TRBJ2-1	NA	TRBV2
TGTGCCAGCAGTTGGGCTAGCGGGGGGGATACGCAGTATTTT	CASSWASGGDTQYF	TRBD2	TRBJ2-3	NA	TRBV27
TGTGCCAGCAGCTTAGCCTCGACTAGCGGACAAGAGACCCAGTACTTC	CASSLASTSGQETQYF	TRBD2	TRBJ2-5	NA	TRBV7-2
TGTGCCAGCAGCCAAGGCGTAAAACCACCCTTCGGTTCACCCCTCCACTTT	CASSQGVKPPFGSPLHF	NA	TRBJ1-6	NA	TRBV14
TGTGCCAGCAGCCCCGGCGGAAACCCGGGTGGCTACACCTTC	CASSPGGNPGGYTF	NA	TRBJ1-2	NA	TRBV7-3
TGTGCCAGCAGCCCATTCCAGGGGAACACTGAAGCTTTCTTT	CASSPFQGNTEAFF	NA	TRBJ1-1	NA	TRBV3-1/TRBV3-2
TGCAGCGTTGCCCCTTTGACTAGCGGGAGTGAGCAGTTCTTC	CSVAPLTSGSEQFF	TRBD2	TRBJ2-1	NA	TRBV29-1
TGTGCCACCAGCAGAGACCAGGACAAATTCGCGAACACCGGGGAGCTGTTTTTT	CATSRDQDKFANTGELFF	NA	TRBJ2-2	NA	TRBV15
TGTGCCAGCAGCTTGGACAGGGACTTCTACGAGCAGTACTTC	CASSLDRDFYEQYF	TRBD1	TRBJ2-7	NA	TRBV7-2
TGCAGCTCCATTCATGTCGGGACAGGGCACAATGAGCAGTTCTTC	CSSIHVGTGHNEQFF	TRBD1	TRBJ2-1	NA	TRBV29-1
TGTGCCAGCAGTCAAGACAGGGATCTCGGGTACGAGCAGTACTTC	CASSQDRDLGYEQYF	TRBD1	TRBJ2-7	many	TRBV27
TGCGCCAGCAGCCTGGGGGGGACAGGGGATGAAAAACTGTTTTTT	CASSLGGTGDEKLFF	TRBD1	TRBJ1-4	NA	TRBV5-1
TGTGCCAGCAGTTTTCCTAGGAGACTAGCGGGAGGAGTTTTCTTGGACGAGCAGTACTTC	CASSFPRRLAGGVFLDEQYF	TRBD2	TRBJ2-7	NA	TRBV28
TGTGCCAGCAGTTCCCCTATCTCCTATAATTCACCCCTCCACTTT	CASSSPISYNSPLHF	NA	TRBJ1-6	NA	TRBV28
TGCAGCGTTGCAGGCGGGACAGGGGATTTCTATGGCTACACCTTC	CSVAGGTGDFYGYTF	TRBD1	TRBJ1-2	NA	TRBV29-1
TGTGCCAGCAGCCATAAACCAGCTATAGCGAGCTCTGGAAACACCATATATTTT	CASSHKPAIASSGNTIYF	NA	TRBJ1-3	few	TRBV6-2/TRBV6-3
TGTGCCAGCAGCTTGGTGGGGCGGACAGGGGGCCTCTATGGCTACACCTTC	CASSLVGRTGGLYGYTF	TRBD1	TRBJ1-2	once	TRBV5-4